The TCR beta chain under discussion was sequenced for a study of T-cell memory formation after mild COVID-19. MiXCR was run by TCRdb on the 5' RACE reads, yielding one entry per CDR3 protein. The repertoire holds roughly 170,000 distinct CDR3 sequences, 18% seen once, with approximately 4% in the top ten. Germline V gives CDR1 MNHNY, CDR2 SVGAGI (reference sequence). The V and J ends lost 4 bases and 2 bases respectively, with 15 bases between them. The CDR3 spans 17 residues. V is TRBV6-6 and J is TRBJ2-6; unclear D gene. Specimen: PBMCs or a T cell subset sorted from them (not recorded which). The sequence derives from a man aged 18 to 35 who had mild COVID-19 (a few samples of this study predate the infection). Cell type and time point are not known. DNA of the CDR3: TGTGCCAGCAGTTCCCCTCCCGTTACCCCTGGGGCCAACGTCCTGACTTTC. Its protein is CASSSPPVTPGANVLTF.